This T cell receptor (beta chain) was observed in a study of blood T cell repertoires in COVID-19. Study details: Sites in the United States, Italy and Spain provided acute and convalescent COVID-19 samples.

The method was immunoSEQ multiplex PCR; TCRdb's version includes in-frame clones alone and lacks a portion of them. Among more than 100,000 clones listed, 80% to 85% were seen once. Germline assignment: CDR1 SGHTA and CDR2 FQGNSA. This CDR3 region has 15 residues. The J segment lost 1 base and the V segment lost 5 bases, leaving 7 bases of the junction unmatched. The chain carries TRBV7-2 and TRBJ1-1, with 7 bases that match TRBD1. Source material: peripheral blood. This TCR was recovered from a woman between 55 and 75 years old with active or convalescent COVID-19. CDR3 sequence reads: CASSPPGGKNTEAFF. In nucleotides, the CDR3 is TGTGCCAGCAGCCCACCAGGGGGAAAGAACACTGAAGCTTTCTTT.